This passage covers 26 T cell receptor beta chains from one sample sequenced in a study of blood T cell repertoires in COVID-19 (dated by TCRdb to about 2020). The receptor library was made with the immunoSEQ multiplex PCR assay. TCRdb took this table from immuneACCESS and kept in-frame rearrangements with V and J called. Such tables lack part of the clones; where checked against another copy, unresolved V genes explain under half of the gap, and the rest is unexplained. The sample table shows about 120,000 clones, and around nine tenths are seen once. In total, the top ten clones hold 11% of the sample. Material for sequencing was peripheral blood. The receptors here all came from a woman aged 70-85 years with COVID-19, enrolled during active disease.

This clone was observed a few times. This chain uses TRBV6-6 with TRBJ1-1; 7 bases are shared with TRBD1. CDR1 is MNHNY and CDR2 is SVGAGI in the germline V gene (reference sequence). The CDR3 contains 15 residues. Trimming removed 6 bases from V and 4 bases from J; junction bases left unmatched: 11. CDR3 in amino acids: CASSRETGFGTEAFF. The CDR3 nucleotides read TGTGCCAGCAGCCGTGAGACAGGGTTTGGCACTGAAGCTTTCTTT.

This chain connects TRBV5-4 to TRBJ2-1; 9 bases fit TRBD2. J gave up 6 bases and V 0 bases, and 1 base lay outside the gene matches. Germline loops: CDR1 SGHNT, CDR2 YYREEE (reference sequence). The CDR3 extends over 14 amino acids. The CDR3: CASSLASGVNEQFF. The DNA for the CDR3 is TGTGCCAGCAGCTTGGCTAGCGGGGTCAATGAGCAGTTCTTC.

This chain links TRBV5-1 with TRBJ1-6; 7 nucleotides line up with TRBD1. The CDR3 contains 14 residues. The V gene's germline CDR1 is SGHRS and CDR2 YFSETQ. V lost 3 bases to trimming and J lost 6 bases; unmatched junction nucleotides: 3. In DNA, the CDR3 is TGCGCCAGCAGCTGGGCAGGGGGTAATTCACCCCTCCACTTT. Translation gives CASSWAGGNSPLHF.

The J gene is TRBJ1-2, the V gene TRBV2; D remains unclear. The germline gives CDR1 SNHLY, CDR2 FYNNEI. The CDR3 consists of 15 residues. The V gene lost 7 bases and the J gene lost 4 bases, with 19 bases spanning the gap. The CDR3 DNA is TGTGCCAGCATGGGTGGGCCGTCACTGTTCTATGGCTACACCTTC. This sequence encodes CASMGGPSLFYGYTF.

The chain is built from TRBV4-1 and TRBJ2-7; perhaps TRBD1 as D (5 bases). CDR1 is MGHRA and CDR2 is YSYEKL in the germline V gene. This CDR3 is built from 14 residues. V was cut by 4 bases and J by 3 bases, with 13 bases left in between. The CDR3 DNA reads TGCGCCAGCAGCCCAACGACAGAGATCTACGAGCAGTACTTC. Its protein product is CASSPTTEIYEQYF.

This clone was detected once. This chain connects TRBV5-1 to TRBJ1-1; D is undetermined. CDR1 and CDR2 (germline): SGHRS, YFSETQ. The CDR3 length is 14 residues. V gave up 3 bases and J gave up 1 base, with 10 bases separating them. Here the CDR3 DNA reads TGCGCCAGCAGCTGGGAGACGGGGAACACTGAAGCTTTCTTT. This encodes CASSWETGNTEAFF.

This chain uses TRBV28 with TRBJ1-1, with 7 bases that match TRBD1. Germline V lookup: CDR1 MDHEN, CDR2 SYDVKM. V lost 7 bases to trimming and J lost 3 bases; unmatched junction nucleotides: 11. The CDR3 consists of 15 residues. In nucleotides, the CDR3 is TGTGCCAGCATTACTCCCGCCGGGACAGACACTGAAGCTTTCTTT. Its protein is CASITPAGTDTEAFF. The whole variable domain, filled in from reference TRBV28 and TRBJ1-1, reads DVKVTQSSRYLVKRTGEKVFLECVQDMDHENMFWYRQDPGLGLRLIYFSYDVKMKEKGDIPEGYSVSREKKERFSLILESASTNQTSMYLCASITPAGTDTEAFFGQGTRLTVV.

The genes are TRBV5-1 and TRBJ2-7, with 8 bases aligning to TRBD1. V lost 4 bases and J lost 4; bases outside the gene matches: 13. CDR1 is SGHRS and CDR2 is YFSETQ in the germline V gene. This CDR3 region has 16 residues. For the CDR3, the DNA is TGCGCCAGCAGCCCTCGATTTGACAGGGGATGGTACGAGCAGTACTTC. Amino acid sequence: CASSPRFDRGWYEQYF.

The gene calls are TRBV5-6 and TRBJ2-5, with TRBD2 matching over 14 bases. V lost 4 bases to trimming and J lost 1 base; unmatched junction nucleotides: 6. Germline values: CDR1 SGHDT, CDR2 YYEEEE. The CDR3 runs to 17 residues. Here the CDR3 DNA reads TGTGCCAGCAGCCGAGGACTAGCGGGGGGTACCCAAGAGACCCAGTACTTC. Translation gives CASSRGLAGGTQETQYF.

The chain is built from TRBV18 and TRBJ2-7; 9 bases agree with TRBD1. After removal of 3 bases from V and 6 bases from J, the junction contained 9 bases not matched to a gene. The CDR3 covers 15 residues. In germline, CDR1 is KGHSH, CDR2 LQKENI. The CDR3 reads CASSPVDRGYSEQYF. The CDR3 DNA reads as TGTGCCAGCTCACCCGTGGACAGGGGATATAGCGAGCAGTACTTC.

The chain carries TRBV5-1 and TRBJ1-5; TRBD1 might be the D (5 bases). V lost 4 bases and J 2 bases, leaving 22 bases between the germline ends. Germline CDR1 reads SGHRS; CDR2 reads YFSETQ. The CDR3 consists of 18 residues. This CDR3 reads CASSPFPLDSAGNQPQHF. CDR3 nucleotide sequence: TGCGCCAGCAGCCCCTTTCCGCTCGACAGCGCGGGCAATCAGCCCCAGCATTTT.

The chain couples TRBV10-3 to TRBJ2-1; 10 bases match TRBD1. Germline assignment: CDR1 ENHRY and CDR2 SYGVKD. After removal of 4 bases from V and 3 bases from J, the junction contained 3 bases not matched to a gene. This CDR3 is built from 15 residues. The CDR3 coding sequence is TGTGCCATCAGTGTTGGGACAGGGGACTACAATGAGCAGTTCTTC. Translating it yields CAISVGTGDYNEQFF.

This chain's CDR3 is CASSFLGQGYSNYGYTF. CDR3 coding DNA: TGTGCCAGCAGTTTCTTGGGACAGGGGTACAGTAACTATGGCTACACCTTC. The chain couples TRBV28 to TRBJ1-2, with 10 positions matching TRBD1. The CDR3 is made up of 17 amino acids. V lost 3 bases, J lost 1 base, and 8 bases stayed unmatched. Germline V gene sequence: CDR1 MDHEN, CDR2 SYDVKM.

On this clone itself: The junction differs from germline at one of its ends, possibly a read error. The chain is built from TRBV5-1 and TRBJ2-1, with D possibly TRBD1 on 5 matching bases. Germline V gives CDR1 SGHRS, CDR2 YFSETQ. CDR3 length: 15 amino acids. DNA for the CDR3: TGCGTCAGCAGCTTGGCAGGATCAGGGATTGGCAAGCAGTTCTTC. Translation gives CVSSLAGSGIGKQFF.

V is TRBV5-1 and J is TRBJ2-7; 11 nucleotides align to TRBD1. CDR1 and CDR2 (germline): SGHRS, YFSETQ. With 7 bases clipped from V and 1 base from J, the junction kept 10 bases outside the gene matches. The CDR3 is made up of 16 amino acids. CDR3 sequence reads: CASSTSGQGGSYEQYF. In nucleotides, the CDR3 is TGCGCCAGCTCGACTTCGGGACAGGGGGGGTCCTACGAGCAGTACTTC.

This chain links TRBV30 with TRBJ1-1; the D is unclear. The V end was cut by 3 bases, the J end by 3 bases, with 20 bases between. The CDR3 loop spans 16 amino acids. The germline V gene has CDR1 GTSNPN and CDR2 SVGIG (reference sequence). In DNA, the CDR3 is TGTGCCTGGAGAAAGTATATGGGTGACGGGGACACTGAAGCTTTCTTT. It is translated as CAWRKYMGDGDTEAFF.

The CDR3 is CASSLLWGGRNEQFF. DNA for the CDR3: TGCGCCAGCAGCTTGCTTTGGGGGGGCAGGAATGAGCAGTTCTTC. The genes are TRBV5-1 and TRBJ2-1; D might be TRBD2 (7 bases). Trimming took 1 base from V and 7 from J, leaving 15 bases between them. The germline CDR1 and CDR2 sequences are SGHRS and YFSETQ. This CDR3 comprises 15 residues.

CDR3 region: CASSLGGSGANVLTF. The CDR3 coding sequence is TGTGCCAGCTCCCTCGGGGGATCTGGGGCCAACGTCCTGACTTTC. The genes are TRBV18 and TRBJ2-6; D may be TRBD2 (6 bases). V was clipped by 6 bases and J by 1 base, with 10 bases between them. CDR3 length: 15 amino acids. Germline CDR1 KGHSH, CDR2 LQKENI.

The chain recombines TRBV5-4 with TRBJ2-7, with 10 bases fitting TRBD2. The CDR3 runs to 11 residues. J gave up 3 bases and V 9 bases, and 0 bases lay outside the gene matches. Germline-derived CDR1 and CDR2 are SGHNT and YYREEE (reference sequence). The CDR3 DNA reads TGTGCCACTAGCGGGGGCTACGAGCAGTACTTC. Protein: CATSGGYEQYF.

The CDR3: CASSNSPMARGNTEAFF. CDR3 sequence (DNA): TGTGCCAGCAGCAACTCCCCTATGGCTCGAGGGAACACTGAAGCTTTCTTT. The gene calls are TRBV21-1 and TRBJ1-1. TRBV21-1 is listed as a pseudogene. The CDR3 consists of 17 residues.

V gene TRBV5-8 combines with J gene TRBJ1-5; 12 bases map to TRBD1. This CDR3 has 20 amino acids. Germline V gives CDR1 SGHTS, CDR2 YDEGEE. V shed 0 bases, J shed 0 bases, and the junction held 10 bases outside the gene matches. The CDR3 region is CASSLVFGTGGQYSNQPQHF. The CDR3 DNA follows: TGTGCCAGCAGCTTGGTGTTCGGGACAGGGGGCCAGTATAGCAATCAGCCCCAGCATTTT.

The chain joins TRBV7-9 to TRBJ1-1; D remains unclear. V was shortened by 2 bases and J by 6 bases, with 10 bases between the two germline ends. The length of the CDR3 is 13 residues. Germline assignment: CDR1 SEHNR and CDR2 FQNEAQ (reference sequence). The CDR3 loop reads CASSLRGSAEAFF. The CDR3 nucleotides are TGTGCCAGCAGCTTAAGAGGAAGCGCTGAAGCTTTCTTT.

The rearrangement uses TRBV2 and TRBJ1-2, with 8 bases identical to TRBD1. After removal of 0 bases from V and 7 bases from J, the junction contained 4 bases not matched to a gene. The germline V gene has CDR1 SNHLY and CDR2 FYNNEI. The CDR3 is 14 residues long. The chain's CDR3 is CASSEARTGLGYTF. CDR3 DNA: TGTGCCAGCAGTGAAGCGCGGACAGGGCTTGGCTACACCTTC.

This sequence joins TRBV6-5 and TRBJ2-7, with 10 bases aligning to TRBD1. The CDR3 covers 15 residues. V lost 8 bases to trimming and J lost 6 bases; unmatched junction nucleotides: 13. CDR1 MNHEY and CDR2 SVGAGI come from the germline V gene. The CDR3 DNA follows: TGTGCCAGCTACGGGACAGGGGCTCTCGGTGGCGAGCAGTACTTC. Protein: CASYGTGALGGEQYF.

This chain connects TRBV7-8 to TRBJ2-7, with TRBD1 as a possible D gene (6 bases). Between the trimmed V and J ends, which lost 5 bases and 5 bases, there was a span of 13 bases. The CDR3 runs 13 residues. Germline V CDR1 and CDR2: SGHVS, FQNEAQ. CDR3 sequence reads: CASSGFQGNEQYF. In nucleotides, the CDR3 is TGTGCCAGCAGCGGGTTTCAGGGGAACGAGCAGTACTTC.

V is TRBV21-1 and J is TRBJ1-1; the table's D call, TRBD1, has no DNA check behind it. TRBV21-1 counts as a pseudogene. There are 14 residues in the CDR3. The CDR3 reads CASSTVTGNTEAFF. In DNA form, the CDR3 reads TGTGCCAGCAGCACGGTTACAGGGAACACTGAAGCTTTCTTT.